Detailed here is one T cell receptor (beta chain). Its antigen is still unknown. The donors were in the approximately 130-subject validation cohort, distinct from the roughly 600-subject first cohort. This sample stems from a study of cytomegalovirus exposure and HLA in healthy donors. Study-wide context: It was reported in a later analysis that the 95 to 150 validation repertoires used the same platform as the 550 to 850 first-cohort repertoires. Study-level points and caveats: Investigators reported 164 TCR beta chains as tied to cytomegalovirus. Confirmation in vitro established that three CMV-associated chains were specific for CMV antigens.

The CDR3 length is 17 residues. Trimming took 2 bases from V and 0 from J; bases not matched to a gene: 6. Germline values: CDR1 MGHRA, CDR2 YSYEKL. The data were produced by immunoSEQ multiplex PCR, yet TCRdb's version contains in-frame clones alone and is incomplete. The sample holds 60,000 or so clones, more than 75% seen once. The sample consisted of PBMCs. This TCR came from a man aged 18-30 years in good health and CMV-seronegative. The chain carries TRBV4-1 and TRBJ2-3; 9 positions agree with TRBD1. CDR3 DNA: TGCGCCAGCAGCCAATACCCCGGGACAGGGAGCACAGATACGCAGTATTTT. It yields the protein CASSQYPGTGSTDTQYF.